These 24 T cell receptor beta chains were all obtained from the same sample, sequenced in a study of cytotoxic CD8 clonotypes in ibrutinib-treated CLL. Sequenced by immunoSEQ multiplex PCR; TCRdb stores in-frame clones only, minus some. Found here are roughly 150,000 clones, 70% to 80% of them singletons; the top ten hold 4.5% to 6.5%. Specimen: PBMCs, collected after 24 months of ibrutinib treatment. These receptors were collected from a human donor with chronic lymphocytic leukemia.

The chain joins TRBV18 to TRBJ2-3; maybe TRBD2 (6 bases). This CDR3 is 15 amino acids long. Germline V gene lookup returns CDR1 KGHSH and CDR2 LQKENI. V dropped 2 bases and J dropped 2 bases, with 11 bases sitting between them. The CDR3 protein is CASSPVIAVTDTQYF. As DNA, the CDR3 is TGTGCCAGCTCACCAGTGATAGCGGTCACAGATACGCAGTATTTT.

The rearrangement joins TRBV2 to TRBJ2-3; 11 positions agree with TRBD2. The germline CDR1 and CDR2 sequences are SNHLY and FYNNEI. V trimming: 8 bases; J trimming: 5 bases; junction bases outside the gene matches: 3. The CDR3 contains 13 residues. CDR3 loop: CASRTSGRDTQYF. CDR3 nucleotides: TGTGCCAGCCGAACTAGCGGGAGAGATACGCAGTATTTT.

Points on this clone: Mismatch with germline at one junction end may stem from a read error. CDR3 in amino acids: CASSFGGLAGQETQYF. CDR3 DNA: TGTGCTAGCAGCTTTGGGGGACTAGCGGGCCAAGAGACCCAGTACTTC. The chain is built from TRBV7-7 and TRBJ2-5, with TRBD2 identical over 12 bases. The germline V gene encodes CDR1 SSHAT and CDR2 FNYEAQ (reference sequence). The length of the CDR3 is 16 residues.

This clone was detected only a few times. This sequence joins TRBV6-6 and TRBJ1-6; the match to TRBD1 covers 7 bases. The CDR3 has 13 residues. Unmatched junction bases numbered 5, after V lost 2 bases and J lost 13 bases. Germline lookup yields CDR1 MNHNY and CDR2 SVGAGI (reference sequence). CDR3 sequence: CASSYGTVWPLHF. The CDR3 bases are TGTGCCAGCAGTTACGGGACAGTCTGGCCCCTCCACTTT.

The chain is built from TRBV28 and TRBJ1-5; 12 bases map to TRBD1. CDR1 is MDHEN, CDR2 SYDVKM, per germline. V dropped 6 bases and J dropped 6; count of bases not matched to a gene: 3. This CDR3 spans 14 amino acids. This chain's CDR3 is CASRGTGGVQPQHF. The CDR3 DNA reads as TGTGCCAGCAGGGGGACAGGGGGCGTTCAGCCCCAGCATTTT.

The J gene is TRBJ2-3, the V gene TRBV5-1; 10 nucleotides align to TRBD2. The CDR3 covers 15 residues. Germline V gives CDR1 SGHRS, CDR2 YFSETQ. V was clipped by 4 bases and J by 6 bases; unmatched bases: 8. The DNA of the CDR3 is TGCGCCAGCAGCCTAATAGCGGGAGGAAGGGATACGCAGTATTTT. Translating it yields CASSLIAGGRDTQYF. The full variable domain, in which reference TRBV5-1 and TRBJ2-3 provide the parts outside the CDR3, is KAGVTQTPRYLIKTRGQQVTLSCSPISGHRSVSWYQQTPGQGLQFLFEYFSETQRNKGNFPGRFSGRQFSNSRSEMNVSTLELGDSALYLCASSLIAGGRDTQYFGPGTRLTVL.

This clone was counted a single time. The CDR3 nucleotides are TGTGCCAGCAGCCCCGGGGACCCTCCTGGAAACACCATATATTTT. This translates into CASSPGDPPGNTIYF. The chain links TRBV28 to TRBJ1-3, with D possibly being TRBD1 (5 bases). The V gene lost 6 bases and the J gene lost 2 bases, with 14 bases spanning the gap. There are 15 residues in the CDR3. Germline CDR1 and CDR2: MDHEN and SYDVKM.

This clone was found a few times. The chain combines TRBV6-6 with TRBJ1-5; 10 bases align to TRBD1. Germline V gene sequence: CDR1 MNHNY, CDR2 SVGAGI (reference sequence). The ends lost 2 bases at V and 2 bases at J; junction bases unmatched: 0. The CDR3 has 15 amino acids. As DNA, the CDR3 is TGTGCCAGCAGTTACGGGACAGGGGGCAATCAGCCCCAGCATTTT. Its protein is CASSYGTGGNQPQHF.

The DNA for the CDR3 is TGTGCCAGCAGCTCCACAGGGGAGATGCTAGGAGCTTTCTTT. It is translated as CASSSTGEMLGAFF. The J gene is TRBJ1-1, the V gene TRBV4-2, with 7 bases aligning to TRBD1. The V gene's germline CDR1 is LGHNA and CDR2 YNFKEQ. The ends lost 5 bases at V and 10 bases at J; junction bases unmatched: 13. The CDR3 sequence is 14 residues long.

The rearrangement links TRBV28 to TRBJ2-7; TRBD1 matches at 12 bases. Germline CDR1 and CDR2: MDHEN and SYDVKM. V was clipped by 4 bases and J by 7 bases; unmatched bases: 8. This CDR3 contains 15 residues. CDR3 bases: TGTGCCAGCAGTTCCCCGGGACAGGGGGCTAGAGAGCAGTACTTC. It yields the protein CASSSPGQGAREQYF.

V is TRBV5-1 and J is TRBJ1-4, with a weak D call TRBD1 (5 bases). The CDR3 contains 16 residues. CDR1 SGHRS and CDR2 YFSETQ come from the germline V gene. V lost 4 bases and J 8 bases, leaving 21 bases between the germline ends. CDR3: CASSRRTQGVGEKLFF. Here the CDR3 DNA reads TGCGCCAGCAGCCGCCGTACCCAGGGTGTAGGAGAAAAACTGTTTTTT.

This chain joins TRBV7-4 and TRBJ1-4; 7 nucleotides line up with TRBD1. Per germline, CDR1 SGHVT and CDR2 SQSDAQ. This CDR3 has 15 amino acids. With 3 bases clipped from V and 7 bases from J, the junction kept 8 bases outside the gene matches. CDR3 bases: TGTGCCAGCAGCTTCCCAGGGGGGTTTTCTGAAAAACTGTTTTTT. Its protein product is CASSFPGGFSEKLFF.

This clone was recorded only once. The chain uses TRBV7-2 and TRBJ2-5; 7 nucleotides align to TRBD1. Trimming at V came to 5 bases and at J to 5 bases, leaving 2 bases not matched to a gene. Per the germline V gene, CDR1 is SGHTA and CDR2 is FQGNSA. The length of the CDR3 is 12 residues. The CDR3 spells CASSRQGETQYF. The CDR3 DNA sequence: TGTGCCAGCAGCCGACAGGGCGAGACCCAGTACTTC.

The CDR3: CASSPTSGYTGELFF. The CDR3 bases are TGTGCCAGCAGCCCGACTAGCGGGTACACCGGGGAGCTGTTTTTT. V usage is TRBV7-3 and J usage is TRBJ2-2, with TRBD2 matching over 10 bases. Trimming at V came to 5 bases and at J to 3 bases, leaving 3 bases not matched to a gene. This CDR3 is built from 15 residues. From germline, CDR1 is SGHTA and CDR2 FQGTGA.

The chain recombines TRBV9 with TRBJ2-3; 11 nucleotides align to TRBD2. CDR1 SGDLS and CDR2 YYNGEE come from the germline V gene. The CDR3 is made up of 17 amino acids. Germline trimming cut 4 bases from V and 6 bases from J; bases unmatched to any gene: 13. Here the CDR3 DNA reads TGTGCCAGCAGCCCGACGACTAGCGGGGCTAGTTTGGATACGCAGTATTTT. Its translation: CASSPTTSGASLDTQYF.

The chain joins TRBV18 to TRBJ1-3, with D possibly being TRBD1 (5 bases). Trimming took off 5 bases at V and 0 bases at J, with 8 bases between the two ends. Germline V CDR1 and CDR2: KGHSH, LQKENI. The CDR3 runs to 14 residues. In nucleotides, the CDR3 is TGTGCCAGCTCAGAGGACACCTCTGGAAACACCATATATTTT. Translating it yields CASSEDTSGNTIYF. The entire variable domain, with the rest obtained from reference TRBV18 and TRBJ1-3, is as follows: NAGVMQNPRHLVRRRGQEARLRCSPMKGHSHVYWYRQLPEEGLKFMVYLQKENIIDESGMPKERFSAEFPKEGPSILRIQQVVRGDSAAYFCASSEDTSGNTIYFGEGSWLTVV.

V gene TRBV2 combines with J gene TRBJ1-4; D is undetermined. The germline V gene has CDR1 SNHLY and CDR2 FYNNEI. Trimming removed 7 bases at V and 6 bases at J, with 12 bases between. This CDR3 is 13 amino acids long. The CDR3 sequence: CASKLEGYEKLFF. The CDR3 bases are TGTGCCAGCAAGTTGGAGGGTTATGAAAAACTGTTTTTT.

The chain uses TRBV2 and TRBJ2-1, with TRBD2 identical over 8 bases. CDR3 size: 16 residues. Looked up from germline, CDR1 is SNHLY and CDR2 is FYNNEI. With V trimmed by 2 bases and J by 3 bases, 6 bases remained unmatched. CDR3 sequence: CASSEFGGGNYNEQFF. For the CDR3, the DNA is TGTGCCAGCAGTGAATTCGGGGGGGGAAACTACAATGAGCAGTTCTTC.

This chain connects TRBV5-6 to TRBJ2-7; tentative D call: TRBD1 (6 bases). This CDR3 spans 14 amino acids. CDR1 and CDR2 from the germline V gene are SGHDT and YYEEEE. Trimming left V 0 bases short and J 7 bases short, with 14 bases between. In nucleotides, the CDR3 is TGTGCCAGCAGCTTGGCTGACAGGCCGTGGGAGCAGTACTTC. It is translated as CASSLADRPWEQYF.

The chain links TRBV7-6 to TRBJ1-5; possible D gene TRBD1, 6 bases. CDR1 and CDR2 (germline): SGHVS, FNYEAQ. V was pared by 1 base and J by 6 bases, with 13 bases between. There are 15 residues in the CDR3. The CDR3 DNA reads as TGTGCCAGCAGCTTAGGGGCAGGGGTGGGTCAGCCCCAGCATTTT. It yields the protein CASSLGAGVGQPQHF.

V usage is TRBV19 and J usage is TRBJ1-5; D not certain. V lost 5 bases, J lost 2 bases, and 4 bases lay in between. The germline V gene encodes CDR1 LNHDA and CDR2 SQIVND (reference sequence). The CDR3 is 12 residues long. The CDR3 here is CASSFGNQPQHF. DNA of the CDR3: TGTGCCAGTAGTTTCGGCAATCAGCCCCAGCATTTT.

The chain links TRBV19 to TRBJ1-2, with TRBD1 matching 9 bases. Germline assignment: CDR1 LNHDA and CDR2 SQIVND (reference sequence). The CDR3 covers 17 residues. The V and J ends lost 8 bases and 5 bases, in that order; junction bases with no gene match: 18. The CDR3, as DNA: TGTGCCAGTCACGGGACAGGGACGATTGGGGTACTTTATGGCTACACCTTC. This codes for CASHGTGTIGVLYGYTF.

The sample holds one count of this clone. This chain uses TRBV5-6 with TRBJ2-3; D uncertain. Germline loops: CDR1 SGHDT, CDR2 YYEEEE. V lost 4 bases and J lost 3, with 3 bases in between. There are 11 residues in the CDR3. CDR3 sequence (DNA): TGTGCCAGCAGCAAGACAGATACGCAGTATTTT. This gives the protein CASSKTDTQYF.

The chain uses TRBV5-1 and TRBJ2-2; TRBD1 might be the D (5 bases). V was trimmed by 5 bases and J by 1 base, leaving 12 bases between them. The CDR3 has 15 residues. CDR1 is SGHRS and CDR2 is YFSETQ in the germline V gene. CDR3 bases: TGCGCCAGCAGTCAAACGACAGTGAACACCGGGGAGCTGTTTTTT. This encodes CASSQTTVNTGELFF.